This T cell receptor (beta chain) was observed in a study of monozygotic twins with inflammatory bowel disease. Study-wide findings and caveats: Relative clonotype sharing with others was diminished in IBD patients versus healthy twins, particularly with disease activity. Possibly reflecting limited power, no difference in repertoire similarity was found between concordant and discordant twins.

In regard to this clonotype: Antigen specificity is unknown.

Every TCR library consumed around 3,300 ng of total RNA. The unique tags termed UMIs, each holding a 6-nucleotide sample barcode, were added by means of template switching. TCRdb reworked the 5' RACE reads into one entry per CDR3 protein, no DNA. Its clone listing holds 200,000 to 250,000 distinct CDR3 sequences. The CDR3 consists of 13 residues. Per the germline V gene, CDR1 is SGHRS and CDR2 is YFSETQ. Sequencing was performed on blood. This rearrangement joins TRBV5-1 to TRBJ2-7; TCRdb reports TRBD1, a call that lacks DNA to check it against. The sequence derives from a human donor with ulcerative colitis or Crohn's disease, or a healthy co-twin of an affected twin (not recorded which). The CDR3 spells CASSLDRTYEQYF.